This section outlines one TCR beta chain sequence together with its context. CDR3 length: 13 residues. J was trimmed by 6 bases and V by 6 bases; bases with no gene match: 1. Germline V lookup: CDR1 MNHEY, CDR2 SVGAGI. This entry is derived from a study of cytomegalovirus exposure and HLA in healthy donors. The PCR employed 60 Vbeta primers together with 13 Jbeta primers. The assay was immunoSEQ multiplex PCR, and TCRdb's table has in-frame clones only and misses some. The sample consists of approximately 120,000 clones, 74% of them appearing once. The J gene is TRBJ1-6, the V gene TRBV6-5, with TRBD1 identical over 8 bases. The receptor was derived from a human donor in good health. The sample consisted of PBMCs. The CDR3 DNA is TGTGCCAGCAGGGACAGGGTTAATTCACCCCTCCACTTT. Protein product: CASRDRVNSPLHF.